These 25 T cell receptor beta chains originate from one sample sequenced in a study of cytomegalovirus exposure and HLA in healthy donors (dated by TCRdb to 2016 to 2017). The library was obtained by the immunoSEQ multiplex PCR assay. A mixture of 60 forward primers for TCR Vbeta segments and 13 reverse primers for TCR Jbeta segments was used in the multiplex PCR. TCRdb's version of the immuneACCESS table is confined to in-frame rearrangements and falls short of the full clone set. An unresolved V gene accounts for under half of the shortfall where checked; the remainder is of unknown origin. This sample has 99,000 or so clones in its table, and under 85% of those were observed once. 8.6% of the sample comes from the top ten. The specimen sequenced was PBMCs. Receptors originate from a woman aged 40 to 55 in good health and CMV-seropositive.

V gene TRBV27 combines with J gene TRBJ2-1, with TRBD2 matching 8 bases. The trim removed 0 bases at V and 2 bases at J, leaving 3 bases unmatched. The CDR3 runs 16 residues. The V gene's germline CDR1 is MNHEY and CDR2 SMNVEV (reference sequence). For the CDR3, the DNA is TGTGCCAGCAGTTTATCTCCGGGACTAGCCTACAATGAGCAGTTCTTC. Protein product: CASSLSPGLAYNEQFF.

V and J are TRBV6-5 and TRBJ1-1; the match to TRBD1 covers 7 bases. The CDR3 covers 14 residues. Unmatched junction bases numbered 5, after V lost 2 bases and J lost 5 bases. The germline gives CDR1 MNHEY, CDR2 SVGAGI. CDR3 sequence reads: CASSYQGGFTEAFF. The DNA for the CDR3 is TGTGCCAGCAGTTACCAGGGGGGTTTTACTGAAGCTTTCTTT.

V is TRBV11-3 and J is TRBJ2-1, with D unresolved. The length of the CDR3 is 15 residues. V shed 4 bases and J shed 5 bases, with 15 bases lying between them. Germline assignment: CDR1 SGHNT and CDR2 YENEEA. The DNA of the CDR3 is TGTGCCAGCAGCTCGACAAACCGTCCCCACAATGAGCAGTTCTTC. This encodes CASSSTNRPHNEQFF.

This clone was counted between two and nine times. The chain is built from TRBV9 and TRBJ2-4; 8 nucleotides align to TRBD1. CDR3 size: 19 residues. The J segment lost 1 base and the V segment lost 0 bases, leaving 12 bases of the junction unmatched. Germline V gene sequence: CDR1 SGDLS, CDR2 YYNGEE. In nucleotides, the CDR3 is TGTGCCAGCAGCGTAGATGGGGACAGGCCCGGTCGGGCCAAAAACATTCAGTACTTC. Translation: CASSVDGDRPGRAKNIQYF.

V usage is TRBV11-3 and J usage is TRBJ1-2; maybe TRBD1 (5 bases). The germline V gene has CDR1 SGHNT and CDR2 YENEEA. The CDR3 runs to 15 residues. Trimming removed 3 bases at V and 1 base at J, with 12 bases between. The CDR3 nucleotides are TGTGCCAGCAGCTTCGGTCGGGGGGTTAACTATGGCTACACCTTC. Residues: CASSFGRGVNYGYTF. The full variable domain, with the rest looked up from reference TRBV11-3 and TRBJ1-2, is EAGVVQSPRYKIIEKKQPVAFWCNPISGHNTLYWYLQNLGQGPELLIRYENEEAVDDSQLPKDRFSAERLKGVDSTLKIQPAELGDSAVYLCASSFGRGVNYGYTFGSGTRLTVV.

The rearrangement links TRBV2 to TRBJ2-3, with D possibly matching TRBD2 (6 bases). Trimming removed 5 bases from V and 2 bases from J, with 11 bases in between. CDR1 is SNHLY, CDR2 FYNNEI, per germline. This CDR3 spans 14 amino acids. CDR3 in DNA: TGTGCCAGCAGTTGGACTACTTACACAGATACGCAGTATTTT. This codes for CASSWTTYTDTQYF.

The chain uses TRBV6-5 and TRBJ2-7; a weak D match, TRBD2 (6 bases). This CDR3 region has 16 residues. The germline V gene encodes CDR1 MNHEY and CDR2 SVGAGI. V was cut by 4 bases and J by 1 base, with 17 bases left in between. CDR3 residues: CASSSIAWRESYEQYF. The CDR3 DNA is TGTGCCAGCAGTTCTATCGCCTGGCGGGAATCCTACGAGCAGTACTTC.

The chain uses TRBV18 and TRBJ1-1, with TRBD1 matching 7 bases. Germline-derived CDR1 and CDR2 are KGHSH and LQKENI. V lost 2 bases to trimming and J lost 4 bases; unmatched junction nucleotides: 4. The CDR3 consists of 14 residues. CDR3 loop: CASSPVTGSTEAFF. DNA for the CDR3: TGTGCCAGCTCACCAGTGACAGGGTCCACTGAAGCTTTCTTT.

This clone was found once. One junction end disagrees with the germline gene, perhaps due to a read error. This chain connects TRBV7-7 to TRBJ2-3, with D maybe TRBD2 (6 bases). The CDR3 extends over 14 amino acids. Germline-derived CDR1 and CDR2 are SSHAT and FNYEAQ (reference sequence). The CDR3 DNA reads as TGTGCTAGCAGCTCAGGGACTGGCACAGATACGCAGTATTTT. Its translation is CASSSGTGTDTQYF.

The chain carries TRBV11-2 and TRBJ1-2; TRBD1 aligns across 7 bases. The V segment lost 4 bases and the J segment 3 bases; nucleotides outside the gene matches: 11. Germline lookup yields CDR1 SGHAT and CDR2 FQNNGV. This CDR3 is built from 16 residues. CDR3 coding DNA: TGTGCCAGCAGCTCCCATCGACAGGGACGAGACTATGGCTACACCTTC. This translates into CASSSHRQGRDYGYTF.

The chain employs TRBV19 and TRBJ1-4, with D maybe TRBD1 (5 bases). The V end lost 5 bases, the J end lost 8 bases, and 18 bases lay between the germline ends. The CDR3 sequence is 15 residues long. Germline values: CDR1 LNHDA, CDR2 SQIVND (reference sequence). Here the CDR3 reads CASSVTQGLGEKLFF. CDR3 in DNA: TGTGCCAGTAGTGTCACTCAGGGTTTGGGGGAAAAACTGTTTTTT.

This chain links TRBV4-1 with TRBJ2-2; D perhaps matches TRBD1 (6 bases). This CDR3 spans 16 amino acids. The V gene lost 4 bases and the J gene lost 7 bases, with 19 bases spanning the gap. In germline, CDR1 is MGHRA, CDR2 YSYEKL. The CDR3 spells CASSRPPRTVDGELFF. CDR3 coding DNA: TGCGCCAGCAGCCGCCCGCCCAGGACAGTTGACGGGGAGCTGTTTTTT.

The chain joins TRBV4-1 to TRBJ1-1; the match to TRBD1 covers 7 bases. Per germline, CDR1 MGHRA and CDR2 YSYEKL. V was pared by 0 bases and J by 11 bases, with 15 bases of the junction left unmatched. This CDR3 is 16 amino acids long. The CDR3 nucleotides are TGCGCCAGCAGCCAAGATCAGACAGGGTTGGTGTCTGCGGCTTTCTTT. Translating it yields CASSQDQTGLVSAAFF.

CDR3 protein: CASSRPGQGNEQYF. The DNA for the CDR3 is TGTGCCAGCAGCCGACCGGGACAGGGGAACGAGCAGTACTTC. V and J are TRBV28 and TRBJ2-7; TRBD1 aligns across 10 bases. Germline trimming cut 6 bases from V and 5 bases from J; bases unmatched to any gene: 7. Per germline, CDR1 MDHEN and CDR2 SYDVKM. The CDR3 covers 14 residues.

This clone was detected once. The chain employs TRBV5-4 and TRBJ2-2; D is perhaps TRBD1 (6 bases). CDR1 is SGHNT and CDR2 is YYREEE in the germline V gene (reference sequence). Trimming pared 4 bases from V and 6 bases from J, leaving 16 bases between. The length of the CDR3 is 15 residues. The CDR3 region is CASSPLQGPSGELFF. The DNA of the CDR3 is TGTGCCAGCAGCCCATTACAGGGACCGTCCGGGGAGCTGTTTTTT.

This clone was observed a single time. V and J are TRBV2 and TRBJ2-7; maybe TRBD2 (7 bases). The ends were cut back, 6 bases at V and 5 bases at J, with 20 bases in the middle. Per germline, CDR1 SNHLY and CDR2 FYNNEI. CDR3 length: 15 residues. Here the CDR3 reads CASRGVRGGLNEQYF. DNA of the CDR3: TGTGCCAGCAGGGGGGTGAGGGGGGGCCTTAACGAGCAGTACTTC.

The chain couples TRBV18 to TRBJ1-3, with D possibly matching TRBD1 (5 bases). The CDR3 spans 17 residues. Germline values: CDR1 KGHSH, CDR2 LQKENI. With 0 bases removed from V and 0 bases from J, the gap between germline ends came to 12 bases. This CDR3 reads CASSPPTGRISGNTIYF. DNA for the CDR3: TGTGCCAGCTCACCACCTACAGGACGAATCTCTGGAAACACCATATATTTT. Supplemented by reference TRBV18 and TRBJ1-3, the full variable domain reads NAGVMQNPRHLVRRRGQEARLRCSPMKGHSHVYWYRQLPEEGLKFMVYLQKENIIDESGMPKERFSAEFPKEGPSILRIQQVVRGDSAAYFCASSPPTGRISGNTIYFGEGSWLTVV.

V usage is TRBV2 and J usage is TRBJ2-1; D may be TRBD2 (7 bases). The CDR3 length is 16 residues. V was cut by 4 bases and J by 3 bases, with 16 bases left in between. Per the germline V gene, CDR1 is SNHLY and CDR2 is FYNNEI. The CDR3 nucleotides are TGTGCCAGCAGTGCCCCCCGGGGGGCCAACTACAATGAGCAGTTCTTC. It specifies CASSAPRGANYNEQFF.

The genes are TRBV2 and TRBJ1-1; 7 nucleotides match TRBD1. This CDR3 is 14 amino acids long. The J segment lost 3 bases and the V segment lost 7 bases, leaving 8 bases of the junction unmatched. Germline values: CDR1 SNHLY, CDR2 FYNNEI. CDR3 sequence reads: CASTQPGQHTEAFF. CDR3 nucleotides: TGTGCCAGCACACAACCGGGACAGCACACTGAAGCTTTCTTT.

The chain employs TRBV27 and TRBJ2-3; 10 bases map to TRBD1. The germline gives CDR1 MNHEY, CDR2 SMNVEV (reference sequence). This CDR3 spans 15 amino acids. Trimming at V came to 5 bases and at J to 4 bases, leaving 6 bases not matched to a gene. The CDR3 loop is CASSGTGVVADTQYF. The CDR3 DNA reads as TGTGCCAGCAGTGGGACAGGGGTGGTCGCAGATACGCAGTATTTT.

This chain uses TRBV11-3 with TRBJ1-1; no clear D. CDR1 and CDR2 from the germline V gene are SGHNT and YENEEA. The V gene lost 6 bases and the J gene lost 6 bases, with 17 bases spanning the gap. This CDR3 has 14 amino acids. This CDR3 is CASRRGKAFAEAFF. CDR3 sequence (DNA): TGTGCCAGCAGAAGAGGGAAGGCTTTCGCTGAAGCTTTCTTT. The full variable domain, its missing parts supplied by reference TRBV11-3 and TRBJ1-1, is EAGVVQSPRYKIIEKKQPVAFWCNPISGHNTLYWYLQNLGQGPELLIRYENEEAVDDSQLPKDRFSAERLKGVDSTLKIQPAELGDSAVYLCASRRGKAFAEAFFGQGTRLTVV.

DNA of the CDR3: TGTGCCAGCAGAGCGACAGGGGGAGGTGGAAACACCATATATTTT. Translated, it gives CASRATGGGGNTIYF. V usage is TRBV6-1 and J usage is TRBJ1-3, with TRBD1 matching 9 bases. V gave up 6 bases and J gave up 3 bases; unmatched junction bases: 6. Germline CDR1 MNHNS, CDR2 SASEGT. The CDR3 has 15 amino acids.

The chain links TRBV11-1 to TRBJ1-6; D call uncertain. Trimming stripped 2 bases from V and 6 bases from J, with 5 bases between. This CDR3 spans 13 amino acids. CDR1 and CDR2 (germline): SGHAT, FQDESV (reference sequence). For the CDR3, the DNA is TGTGCCAGCAGCTTATCGGTTAATTCACCCCTCCACTTT. Residues: CASSLSVNSPLHF.

V is TRBV29-1 and J is TRBJ2-7; D possibly corresponds to TRBD2 (6 bases). The CDR3 has 13 residues. Germline V CDR1 and CDR2: SQVTM, ANQGSEA. The V and J ends lost 3 bases and 2 bases respectively, with 11 bases between them. CDR3 sequence (DNA): TGCAGCGTTGAGCGGGACGGACCCTACGAGCAGTACTTC. It encodes CSVERDGPYEQYF.

This clone was seen a single time. This chain connects TRBV7-6 to TRBJ2-1; 10 bases align to TRBD1. Germline loops: CDR1 SGHVS, CDR2 FNYEAQ. This CDR3 has 15 residues. The ends lost 3 bases at V and 7 bases at J; junction bases unmatched: 6. CDR3: CASSFRDRGINEQFF. CDR3 nucleotides: TGTGCCAGCAGCTTCCGGGACAGGGGTATTAATGAGCAGTTCTTC.